This TCR beta chain comes out of a study of CD8+ T cells in alopecia areata. Study observations and caveats: Within the top 100, expanded CD8+ clones significantly decreased with tofacitinib, as did scalp clonality.

Trimming cost V 6 bases and J 5 bases, with 14 bases left between them. The CDR3 has 14 residues. From germline, CDR1 is MNHEY and CDR2 SMNVEV (reference sequence). Noted treatment: oral pan-JAK inhibitor, 5-10 mg twice daily. With respect to this clone: Its antigen is still unknown.

Once RNA had been extracted, it was reverse transcribed into cDNA to act as the sequencing template. Sequencing was performed with immunoSEQ multiplex PCR; in TCRdb, only in-frame clones are kept and a portion is missing. The sample gives hundreds of thousands of clones, 58% of which show up once; 1.8% is in the top ten. The material was CD4+ T cells sorted from blood, obtained at week 24, from a patient treated with tofacitinib. This chain uses TRBV27 with TRBJ1-5, with D perhaps TRBD1 (6 bases). The receptor's source is a human donor with alopecia areata. For the CDR3, the DNA is TGTGCCAGCAGAGTCGGGGGGCTCGATCAGCCCCAGCATTTT. It translates to CASRVGGLDQPQHF.